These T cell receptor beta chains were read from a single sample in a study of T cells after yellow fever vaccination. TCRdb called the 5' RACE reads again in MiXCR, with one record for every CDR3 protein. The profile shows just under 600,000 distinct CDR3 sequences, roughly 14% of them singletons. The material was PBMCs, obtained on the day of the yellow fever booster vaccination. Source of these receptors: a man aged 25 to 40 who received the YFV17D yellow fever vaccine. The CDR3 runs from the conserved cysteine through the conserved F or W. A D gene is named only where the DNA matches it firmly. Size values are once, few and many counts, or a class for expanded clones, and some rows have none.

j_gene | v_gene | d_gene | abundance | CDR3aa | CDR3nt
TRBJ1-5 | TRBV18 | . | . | CASSYREADQPQHF | TGTGCCAGCTCATACAGGGAGGCGGATCAGCCCCAGCATTTT
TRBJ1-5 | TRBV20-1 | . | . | CSARDKGPNQPQHF | TGCAGTGCCAGGGACAAGGGCCCAAATCAGCCCCAGCATTTT
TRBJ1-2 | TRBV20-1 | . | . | CSAYDSDGYTF | TGCAGTGCTTACGACTCTGATGGCTACACCTTC
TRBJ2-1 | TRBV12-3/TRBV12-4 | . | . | CASSGPRSSYNEQFF | TGTGCCAGCAGTGGGCCACGGAGCTCCTACAATGAGCAGTTCTTC
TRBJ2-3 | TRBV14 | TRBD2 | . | CATGTFPNSGAHTDTQYF | TGTGCCACAGGAACATTTCCAAATAGCGGGGCTCACACAGATACGCAGTATTTT
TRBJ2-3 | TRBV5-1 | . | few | CASFEGNTQYF | TGCGCCAGCTTCGAAGGGAATACGCAGTATTTT
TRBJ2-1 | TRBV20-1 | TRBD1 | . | CSARLSNRGYNEQFF | TGCAGTGCTAGACTATCCAACAGGGGTTACAATGAGCAGTTCTTC
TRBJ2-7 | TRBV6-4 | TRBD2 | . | CASSFNSGSSYEQYF | TGTGCCAGCAGTTTTAATAGCGGGAGTTCATACGAGCAGTACTTC
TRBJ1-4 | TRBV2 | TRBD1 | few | CASTGTVNEKLFF | TGTGCCAGCACCGGGACAGTCAATGAAAAACTGTTTTTT
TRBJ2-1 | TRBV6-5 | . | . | CASSYGEGDEQFF | TGTGCCAGCAGTTACGGAGAGGGGGATGAGCAGTTCTTC
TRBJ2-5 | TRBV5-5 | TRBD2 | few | CASSSAPGLEAETQYF | TGTGCCAGCAGCTCTGCTCCGGGACTAGAGGCAGAGACCCAGTACTTC
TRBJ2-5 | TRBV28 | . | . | CASSPGGEVLGTKETQYF | TGTGCCAGCAGCCCCGGGGGCGAGGTGCTCGGGACTAAAGAGACCCAGTACTTC
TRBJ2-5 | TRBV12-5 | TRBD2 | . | CASGPGLAGQETQYF | TGTGCTAGTGGCCCGGGACTAGCGGGACAAGAGACCCAGTACTTC
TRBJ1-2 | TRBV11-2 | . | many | CASSLEYPSQRNYGYTF | TGTGCCAGCAGCTTAGAGTACCCCTCGCAACGGAACTATGGCTACACCTTC
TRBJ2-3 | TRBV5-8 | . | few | CASSLGWGDTQYF | TGTGCCAGCAGCTTGGGTTGGGGAGATACGCAGTATTTT
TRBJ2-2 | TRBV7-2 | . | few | CASSLWQSNTGELFF | TGTGCCAGCAGCTTATGGCAATCGAACACCGGGGAGCTGTTTTTT
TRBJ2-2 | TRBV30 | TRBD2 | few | CAWKGLAQNTGELFF | TGTGCCTGGAAGGGACTAGCGCAGAACACCGGGGAGCTGTTTTTT
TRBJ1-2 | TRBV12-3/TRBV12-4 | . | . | CASISGMGGALEGYTF | TGTGCCAGCATCTCGGGTATGGGGGGCGCATTAGAGGGCTACACCTTC
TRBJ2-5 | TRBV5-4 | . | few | CASSPPGRQETQYF | TGTGCCAGCAGCCCGCCGGGACGGCAAGAGACCCAGTACTTC
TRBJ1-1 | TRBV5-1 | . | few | CASSTAGQSEGFF | TGCGCCAGCAGCACGGCCGGGCAGTCGGAGGGTTTCTTT
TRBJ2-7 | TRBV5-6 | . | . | CASSSPRSSEPYEQYF | TGTGCCAGCAGCTCCCCCAGGTCTAGCGAACCCTACGAGCAGTACTTC
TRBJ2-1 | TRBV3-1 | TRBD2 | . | CASSQPTGTSTYNEQFF | TGTGCCAGCAGCCAGCCGACCGGGACTAGTACTTACAATGAGCAGTTCTTC
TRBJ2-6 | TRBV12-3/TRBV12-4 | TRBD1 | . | CASSFVGGSMSGANVLTF | TGTGCCAGCAGTTTTGTAGGGGGCAGTATGAGTGGGGCCAACGTCCTGACTTTC
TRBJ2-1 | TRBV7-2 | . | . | CASRIQDEQFF | TGTGCCAGCAGGATACAGGATGAGCAGTTCTTC
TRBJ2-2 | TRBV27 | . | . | CASSYYPIRTGELFF | TGTGCCAGCAGTTACTATCCGATACGAACCGGGGAGCTGTTTTTT
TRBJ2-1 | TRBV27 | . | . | CASTRFSSYNEQFF | TGTGCCAGCACTCGATTCAGCTCCTACAATGAGCAGTTCTTC
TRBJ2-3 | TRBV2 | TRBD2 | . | CASSRLAGNTDTQYF | TGTGCCAGCAGTAGACTAGCGGGCAACACAGATACGCAGTATTTT
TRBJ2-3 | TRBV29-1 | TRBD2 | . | CSVQGLAGTTDTQYF | TGCAGCGTACAAGGACTAGCGGGAACCACAGATACGCAGTATTTT
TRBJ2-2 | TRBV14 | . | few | CASSQVVRDTGELFF | TGTGCCAGCAGCCAGGTCGTCCGGGACACCGGGGAGCTGTTTTTT
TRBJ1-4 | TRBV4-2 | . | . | CASSQGGNRNEKLFF | TGTGCCAGCAGCCAAGGCGGGAACCGTAATGAAAAACTGTTTTTT
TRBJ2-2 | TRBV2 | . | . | CASSALANTGELFF | TGTGCCAGCAGTGCTCTAGCAAACACCGGGGAGCTGTTTTTT
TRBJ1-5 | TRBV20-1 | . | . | CSARDGSSNQPQHF | TGCAGTGCTAGAGATGGATCGAGCAATCAGCCCCAGCATTTT
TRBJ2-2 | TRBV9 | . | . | CASSVTGGELFF | TGTGCCAGCAGCGTTACTGGCGGGGAGCTGTTTTTT
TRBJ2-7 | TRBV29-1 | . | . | CSVVSPSYEQYF | TGCAGCGTTGTATCACCCTCCTACGAGCAGTACTTC
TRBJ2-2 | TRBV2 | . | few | CASSEEGVAGELFF | TGTGCCAGCAGTGAAGAGGGAGTCGCCGGGGAGCTGTTTTTT
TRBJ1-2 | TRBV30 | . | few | CAWSGNRLVDGYTF | TGTGCCTGGAGTGGGAACCGTCTGGTAGATGGCTACACCTTC
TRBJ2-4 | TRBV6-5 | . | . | CASSYSVGAKNIQYF | TGTGCCAGCAGTTACTCAGTCGGTGCCAAAAACATTCAGTACTTC
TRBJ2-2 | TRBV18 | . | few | CASSRRLDGTAFGELFF | TGTGCCAGCTCACGAAGGTTGGACGGGACCGCCTTCGGGGAGCTGTTTTTT
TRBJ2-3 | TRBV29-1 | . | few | CSVVMSSTDTQYF | TGCAGCGTCGTCATGTCTAGCACAGATACGCAGTATTTT
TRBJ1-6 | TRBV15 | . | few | CATSHSTSSSPLHF | TGTGCCACCTCCCACTCTACCAGTAGCTCACCCCTCCACTTT
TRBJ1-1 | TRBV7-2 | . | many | CASSLNRQNTEAFF | TGTGCCAGCAGCTTAAACAGACAGAACACTGAAGCTTTCTTT
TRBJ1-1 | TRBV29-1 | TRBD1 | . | CSARDSWRAFF | TGCAGCGCCCGGGACAGCTGGCGGGCTTTCTTT
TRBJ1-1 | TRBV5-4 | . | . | CASVETGEAFF | TGTGCCAGCGTTGAAACAGGAGAAGCTTTCTTT
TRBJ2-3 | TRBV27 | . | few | CASSSGGPLFTDTQYF | TGTGCCAGCAGTTCCGGCGGTCCCCTATTCACAGATACGCAGTATTTT
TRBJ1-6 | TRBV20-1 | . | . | CSARVGLGGSPLHF | TGCAGTGCTAGAGTCGGACTCGGGGGTTCACCCCTCCACTTT
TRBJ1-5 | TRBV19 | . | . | CASRLALSNQPQHF | TGTGCCAGTAGATTAGCCTTAAGCAATCAGCCCCAGCATTTT
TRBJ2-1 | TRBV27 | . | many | CASSLWLGRNEQFF | TGTGCCAGCAGTTTATGGCTGGGGCGTAATGAGCAGTTCTTC
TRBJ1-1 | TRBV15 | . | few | CATSRAMGGTEAFF | TGTGCCACCAGCAGAGCTATGGGTGGAACTGAAGCTTTCTTT
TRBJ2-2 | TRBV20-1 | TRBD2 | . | CSARDVASGNTGELFF | TGCAGTGCTAGAGATGTGGCTAGCGGGAACACCGGGGAGCTGTTTTTT
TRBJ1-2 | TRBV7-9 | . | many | CASSLAGPRNYGYTF | TGTGCCAGCAGCTTAGCAGGACCGAGAAACTATGGCTACACCTTC
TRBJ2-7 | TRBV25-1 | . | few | CAANSPGQGGEQYF | TGTGCCGCGAACTCCCCGGGGCAGGGTGGCGAGCAGTACTTC
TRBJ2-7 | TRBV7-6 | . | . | CASSLGAGSTFTRQYF | TGTGCCAGCAGCTTAGGAGCGGGCTCCACCTTTACTCGGCAGTACTTC
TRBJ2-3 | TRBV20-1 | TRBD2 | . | CSAGGLAGAPPDTQYF | TGCAGTGCTGGAGGACTAGCGGGAGCTCCTCCAGATACGCAGTATTTT
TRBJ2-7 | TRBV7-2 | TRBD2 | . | CASSRLAGDLRFEQYF | TGTGCCAGCAGCCGCTTAGCGGGAGATTTACGATTCGAGCAGTACTTC
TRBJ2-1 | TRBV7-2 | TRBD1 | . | CASSSQGANYNEQFF | TGTGCCAGCAGCTCACAGGGGGCGAACTACAATGAGCAGTTCTTC